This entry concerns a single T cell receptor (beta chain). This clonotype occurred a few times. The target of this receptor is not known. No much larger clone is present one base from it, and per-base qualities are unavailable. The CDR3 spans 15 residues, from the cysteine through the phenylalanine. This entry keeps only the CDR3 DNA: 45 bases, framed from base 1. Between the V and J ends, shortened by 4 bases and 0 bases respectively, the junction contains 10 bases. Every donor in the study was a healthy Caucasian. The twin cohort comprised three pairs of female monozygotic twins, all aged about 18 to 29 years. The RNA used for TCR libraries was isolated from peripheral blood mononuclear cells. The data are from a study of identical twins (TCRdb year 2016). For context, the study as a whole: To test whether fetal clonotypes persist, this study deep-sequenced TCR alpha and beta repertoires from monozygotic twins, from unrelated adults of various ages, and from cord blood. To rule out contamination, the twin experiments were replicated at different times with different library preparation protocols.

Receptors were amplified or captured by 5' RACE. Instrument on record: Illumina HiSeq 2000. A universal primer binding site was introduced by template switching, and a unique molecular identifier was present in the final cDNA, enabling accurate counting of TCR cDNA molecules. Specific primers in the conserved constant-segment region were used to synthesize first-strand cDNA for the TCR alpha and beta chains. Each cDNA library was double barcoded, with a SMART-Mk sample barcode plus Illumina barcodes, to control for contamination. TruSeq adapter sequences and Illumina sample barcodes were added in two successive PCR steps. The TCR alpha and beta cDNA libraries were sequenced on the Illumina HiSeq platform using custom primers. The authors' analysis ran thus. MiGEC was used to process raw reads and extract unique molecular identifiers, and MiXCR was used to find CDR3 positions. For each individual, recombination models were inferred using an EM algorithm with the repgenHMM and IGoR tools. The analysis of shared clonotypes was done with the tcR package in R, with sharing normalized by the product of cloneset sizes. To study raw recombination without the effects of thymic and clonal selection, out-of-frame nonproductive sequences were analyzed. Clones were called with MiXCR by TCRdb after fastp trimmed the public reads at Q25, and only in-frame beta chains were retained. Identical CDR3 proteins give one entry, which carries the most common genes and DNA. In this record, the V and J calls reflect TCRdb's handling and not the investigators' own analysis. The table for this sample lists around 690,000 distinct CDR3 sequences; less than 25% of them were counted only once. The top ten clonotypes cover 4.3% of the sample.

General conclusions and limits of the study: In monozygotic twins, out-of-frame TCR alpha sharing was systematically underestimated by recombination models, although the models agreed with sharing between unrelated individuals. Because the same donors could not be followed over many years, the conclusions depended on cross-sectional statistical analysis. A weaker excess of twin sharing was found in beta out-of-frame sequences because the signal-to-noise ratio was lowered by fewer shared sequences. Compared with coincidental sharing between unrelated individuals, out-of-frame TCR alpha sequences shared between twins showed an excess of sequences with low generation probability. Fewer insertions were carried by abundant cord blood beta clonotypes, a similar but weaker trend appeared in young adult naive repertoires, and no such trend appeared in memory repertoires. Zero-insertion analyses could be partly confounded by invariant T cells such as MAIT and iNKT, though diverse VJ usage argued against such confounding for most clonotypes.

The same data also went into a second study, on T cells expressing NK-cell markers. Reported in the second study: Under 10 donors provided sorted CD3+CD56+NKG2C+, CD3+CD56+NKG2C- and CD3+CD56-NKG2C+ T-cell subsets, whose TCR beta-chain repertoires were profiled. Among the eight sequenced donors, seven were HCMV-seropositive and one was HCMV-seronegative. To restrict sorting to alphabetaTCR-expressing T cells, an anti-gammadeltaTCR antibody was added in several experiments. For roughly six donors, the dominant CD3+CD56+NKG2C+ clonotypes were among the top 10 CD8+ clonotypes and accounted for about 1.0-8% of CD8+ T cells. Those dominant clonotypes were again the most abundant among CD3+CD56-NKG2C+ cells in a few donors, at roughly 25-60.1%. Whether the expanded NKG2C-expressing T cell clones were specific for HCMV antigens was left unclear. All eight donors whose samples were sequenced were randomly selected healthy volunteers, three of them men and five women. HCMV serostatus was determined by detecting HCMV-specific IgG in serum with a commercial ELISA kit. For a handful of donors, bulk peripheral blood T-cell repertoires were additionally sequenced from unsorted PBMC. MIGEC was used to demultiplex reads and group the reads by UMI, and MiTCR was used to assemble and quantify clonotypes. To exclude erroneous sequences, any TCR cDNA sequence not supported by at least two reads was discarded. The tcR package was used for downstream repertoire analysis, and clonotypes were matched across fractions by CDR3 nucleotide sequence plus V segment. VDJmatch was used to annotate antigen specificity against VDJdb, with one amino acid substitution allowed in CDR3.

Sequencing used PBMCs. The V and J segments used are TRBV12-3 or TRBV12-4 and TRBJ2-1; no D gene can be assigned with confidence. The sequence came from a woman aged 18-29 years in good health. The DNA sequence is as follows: TGTGCCAGCAGTTCCGACTGGGGCTCCTACAATGAGCAGTTCTTC. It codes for CASSSDWGSYNEQFF.